Below are 17 T cell receptor beta chains sequenced from a single sample in a study of T cells after yellow fever vaccination (dated by TCRdb to between 2017 and 2020). The treatment or condition label for this specimen denotes: live attenuated yellow fever vaccine strain. The library was built by means of 5' RACE. Sequencing took place on an Illumina HiSeq 2500. The raw public data were reprocessed by TCRdb itself: fastp quality trimming at Q25, MiXCR clonotype calling, in-frame beta chains only. Merged by CDR3 protein, the rows form single entries marked with the most common genes and DNA. The sample data list 500,000 to 650,000 distinct CDR3 sequences, and approximately 13% of these were observed just once. The top ten constitute 14% to 15% of the sample. The sequences come from PBMCs, collected on the day of the yellow fever booster vaccination. The receptors were gathered from a young man who received the YFV17D yellow fever vaccine.

The rearrangement uses TRBV18 and TRBJ1-2; the D is unclear. CDR3 length equals 13 residues. The germline V gene has CDR1 KGHSH and CDR2 LQKENI. V was shortened by 2 bases and J by 7 bases, with 11 bases between the two germline ends. CDR3 in DNA: TGTGCCAGCTCACCAGTGACGGACGGTGGCTACACCTTC. Protein product: CASSPVTDGGYTF.

The chain uses TRBV5-1 and TRBJ2-7, with D unclear. Germline CDR1 reads SGHRS; CDR2 reads YFSETQ. V lost 2 bases, J lost 5 bases, and 11 bases lay in between. This CDR3 has 13 amino acids. The CDR3 bases are TGCGCCAGCAGCTTTTCGGACCGTGACGAGCAGTACTTC. Translation: CASSFSDRDEQYF.

This clonotype was detected a few times. DNA for the CDR3: TGTGCCAGCAGTAATGGACTAGTATGGTCCTACAATGAGCAGTTCTTC. It is translated as CASSNGLVWSYNEQFF. The rearrangement joins TRBV6-2 or TRBV6-3 to TRBJ2-1, with TRBD2 matching 7 bases. V lost 5 bases, J lost 1 base, and 8 bases stayed unmatched. Germline lookup yields CDR1 MNHEY and CDR2 SVGEGT. The CDR3 runs to 16 residues.

V gene TRBV5-1 combines with J gene TRBJ2-7; a possible D gene is TRBD2 (6 bases). Looked up from germline, CDR1 is SGHRS and CDR2 is YFSETQ. The V end was cut by 3 bases, the J end by 1 base, with 17 bases between. The CDR3 runs 16 residues. The chain's CDR3 is CASSSLWRGVSYEQYF. The CDR3 DNA is TGCGCCAGCAGCTCCCTGTGGCGGGGAGTTTCCTACGAGCAGTACTTC.

This clonotype was picked up many times. V is TRBV14 and J is TRBJ1-2, with D perhaps TRBD1 (6 bases). CDR1 and CDR2 (germline): SGHDN, FVKESK. With 0 bases removed from V and 6 bases from J, the gap between germline ends came to 14 bases. The CDR3 sequence is 15 residues long. The chain's CDR3 is CASSQEFARGDGYTF. The CDR3 nucleotides are TGTGCCAGCAGCCAAGAATTCGCCAGGGGAGATGGCTACACCTTC. The whole variable domain, remainder taken from reference TRBV14 and TRBJ1-2, is EAGVTQFPSHSVIEKGQTVTLRCDPISGHDNLYWYRRVMGKEIKFLLHFVKESKQDESGMPNNRFLAERTGGTYSTLKVQPAELEDSGVYFCASSQEFARGDGYTFGSGTRLTVV.

V gene TRBV7-2 combines with J gene TRBJ2-3; TRBD2 matches at 7 bases. The CDR3 spans 14 residues. V dropped 0 bases and J dropped 6; count of bases not matched to a gene: 3. The germline gives CDR1 SGHTA, CDR2 FQGNSA. The CDR3 loop reads CASSLAGREDTQYF. The CDR3 bases are TGTGCCAGCAGCTTAGCCGGGCGGGAGGATACGCAGTATTTT.

This clonotype was picked up many times. The J gene is TRBJ2-7, the V gene TRBV20-1, with 9 bases identical to TRBD1. The CDR3 runs 14 residues. The trim removed 1 base at V and 3 bases at J, leaving 4 bases unmatched. The germline gives CDR1 DFQATT, CDR2 SNEGSKA (reference sequence). The CDR3 here is CSARVPDRGYEQYF. The CDR3 DNA reads TGCAGTGCTAGAGTCCCGGACAGGGGCTACGAGCAGTACTTC.

The rearrangement joins TRBV12-3 or TRBV12-4 to TRBJ2-5, with 8 bases matching TRBD2. Trimming at V came to 6 bases and at J to 5 bases, leaving 5 bases not matched to a gene. The CDR3 has 13 amino acids. This chain's CDR3 is CASRPTSAETQYF. The CDR3 nucleotides are TGTGCCAGCAGACCGACTAGCGCCGAGACCCAGTACTTC.

V usage is TRBV30 and J usage is TRBJ2-3, with a weak D call TRBD2 (5 bases). The length of the CDR3 is 14 residues. Trimming removed 1 base at V and 1 base at J, with 9 bases between. In germline, CDR1 is GTSNPN, CDR2 SVGIG (reference sequence). The CDR3: CAWSAGMGTDTQYF. As DNA, the CDR3 is TGTGCCTGGAGTGCCGGGATGGGCACAGATACGCAGTATTTT. The variable domain in full, completed from reference TRBV30 and TRBJ2-3, reads SQTIHQWPATLVQPVGSPLSLECTVEGTSNPNLYWYRQAAGRGLQLLFYSVGIGQISSEVPQNLSASRPQDRQFILSSKKLLLSDSGFYLCAWSAGMGTDTQYFGPGTRLTVL.

This chain uses TRBV9 with TRBJ2-2; maybe TRBD1 (5 bases). Germline CDR1 SGDLS, CDR2 YYNGEE. The CDR3 spans 14 residues. Trimming took 4 bases from V and 3 from J, leaving 10 bases between them. The CDR3 sequence is CASSRRDDTGELFF. CDR3 bases: TGTGCCAGCAGCCGCAGGGATGACACCGGGGAGCTGTTTTTT. The full variable domain, its missing parts supplied by reference TRBV9 and TRBJ2-2, is DSGVTQTPKHLITATGQRVTLRCSPRSGDLSVYWYQQSLDQGLQFLIQYYNGEERAKGNILERFSAQQFPDLHSELNLSSLELGDSALYFCASSRRDDTGELFFGEGSRLTVL.

This clonotype showed up just a few times. The chain employs TRBV6-2 or TRBV6-3 and TRBJ2-3; 14 nucleotides match TRBD2. This CDR3 has 16 residues. The junction had 1 base not matched to a gene; V was cut back by 2 bases and J by 3 bases. From germline, CDR1 is MNHEY and CDR2 SVGEGT. The CDR3 bases are TGTGCCAGCAGTTACGGGACTAGCGGGAGAACAGATACGCAGTATTTT. This gives the protein CASSYGTSGRTDTQYF.

In this sample, this clonotype turned up many times. The chain joins TRBV5-1 to TRBJ2-5; D is uncertain. Trimming removed 0 bases at V and 1 base at J, with 7 bases between. The CDR3 is made up of 14 amino acids. Germline CDR1 and CDR2: SGHRS and YFSETQ. CDR3 nucleotides: TGCGCCAGCAGCTTGGAAGTATCCCAAGAGACCCAGTACTTC. Encoded protein: CASSLEVSQETQYF. The full variable domain, completed using reference TRBV5-1 and TRBJ2-5, is KAGVTQTPRYLIKTRGQQVTLSCSPISGHRSVSWYQQTPGQGLQFLFEYFSETQRNKGNFPGRFSGRQFSNSRSEMNVSTLELGDSALYLCASSLEVSQETQYFGPGTRLLVL.

In this sample, this clonotype turned up many times. The chain joins TRBV4-1 to TRBJ2-1; no clear D. Per germline, CDR1 MGHRA and CDR2 YSYEKL. This CDR3 is 17 amino acids long. V was cut by 7 bases and J by 1 base, with 20 bases left in between. The CDR3 here is CASTSNANLLSYNEQFF. In DNA form, the CDR3 reads TGCGCCAGCACTTCCAACGCTAACCTATTATCCTACAATGAGCAGTTCTTC.

A few counts support this clonotype. The V and J genes are TRBV5-4 and TRBJ2-1; 15 bases align to TRBD2. Looked up from germline, CDR1 is SGHNT and CDR2 is YYREEE (reference sequence). Unmatched junction bases numbered 9, after V lost 4 bases and J lost 4 bases. The CDR3 contains 18 residues. The CDR3 spells CASSLGLAGGRGYNEQFF. The CDR3 coding sequence is TGTGCCAGCAGCCTTGGACTAGCGGGAGGGCGTGGTTACAATGAGCAGTTCTTC.

This chain connects TRBV20-1 to TRBJ2-1; 8 bases are a match to TRBD2. The CDR3 is made up of 14 amino acids. V trimming: 6 bases; J trimming: 5 bases; junction bases outside the gene matches: 9. Germline V lookup: CDR1 DFQATT, CDR2 SNEGSKA (reference sequence). The CDR3 coding sequence is TGCAGTGCGCGAAATGGCGGGAGGCACAATGAGCAGTTCTTC. This sequence encodes CSARNGGRHNEQFF.

This chain joins TRBV7-9 and TRBJ2-3; D call uncertain. This CDR3 has 15 residues. The V end was cut by 6 bases, the J end by 2 bases, with 15 bases between. The V gene's germline CDR1 is SEHNR and CDR2 FQNEAQ (reference sequence). The CDR3 bases are TGTGCCAGCAGTTACTCGCGAGCCCTCACAGATACGCAGTATTTT. As protein: CASSYSRALTDTQYF.

This clonotype was counted between two and nine times. The chain has TRBV4-3 and TRBJ1-4, with a tentative D call TRBD1 (5 bases). The CDR3 length is 15 residues. Deletions cut 1 base from V and 8 bases from J, with 14 bases between. Germline V gene sequence: CDR1 LGHNA, CDR2 YSLEER. Here the CDR3 reads CASSQAGELGEKLFF. CDR3 sequence (DNA): TGCGCCAGCAGCCAAGCGGGGGAACTCGGGGAAAAACTGTTTTTT.